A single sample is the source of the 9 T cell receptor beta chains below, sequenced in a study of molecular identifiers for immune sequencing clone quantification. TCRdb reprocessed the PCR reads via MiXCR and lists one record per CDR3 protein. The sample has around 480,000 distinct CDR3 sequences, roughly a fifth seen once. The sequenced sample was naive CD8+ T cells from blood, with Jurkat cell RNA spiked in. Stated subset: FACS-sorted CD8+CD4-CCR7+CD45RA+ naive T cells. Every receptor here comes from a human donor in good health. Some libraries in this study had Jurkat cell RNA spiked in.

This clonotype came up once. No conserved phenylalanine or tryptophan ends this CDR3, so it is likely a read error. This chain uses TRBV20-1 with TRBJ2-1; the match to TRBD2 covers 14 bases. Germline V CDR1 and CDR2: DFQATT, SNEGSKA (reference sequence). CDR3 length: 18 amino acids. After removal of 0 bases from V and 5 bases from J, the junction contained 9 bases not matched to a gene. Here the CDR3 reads CSARDRTSGRFGNNEQFS. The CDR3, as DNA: TGCAGTGCTAGAGACCGGACTAGCGGGAGGTTCGGCAACAATGAGCAGTTCTCC.

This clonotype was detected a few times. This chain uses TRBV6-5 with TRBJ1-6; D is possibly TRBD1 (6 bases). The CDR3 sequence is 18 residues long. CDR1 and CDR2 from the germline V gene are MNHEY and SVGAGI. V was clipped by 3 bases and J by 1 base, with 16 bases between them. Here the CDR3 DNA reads TGTGCCAGCAGTTATGGGACATCCGCAGGTTCCTATAATTCACCCCTCCACTTT. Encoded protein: CASSYGTSAGSYNSPLHF.

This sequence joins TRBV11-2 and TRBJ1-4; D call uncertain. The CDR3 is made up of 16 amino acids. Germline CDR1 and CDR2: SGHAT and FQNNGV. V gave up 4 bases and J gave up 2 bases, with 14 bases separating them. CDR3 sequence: CASSSRGRATNEKLFF. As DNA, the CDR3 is TGTGCCAGCAGCTCCCGTGGAAGAGCCACTAATGAAAAACTGTTTTTT.

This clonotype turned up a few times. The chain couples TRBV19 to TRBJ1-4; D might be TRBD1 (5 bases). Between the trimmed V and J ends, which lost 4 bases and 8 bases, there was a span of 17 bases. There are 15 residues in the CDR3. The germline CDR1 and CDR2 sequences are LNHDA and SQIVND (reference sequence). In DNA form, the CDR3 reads TGTGCCAGTAGTACAGGGTCGCGGGGTAAAGAAAAACTGTTTTTT. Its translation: CASSTGSRGKEKLFF.

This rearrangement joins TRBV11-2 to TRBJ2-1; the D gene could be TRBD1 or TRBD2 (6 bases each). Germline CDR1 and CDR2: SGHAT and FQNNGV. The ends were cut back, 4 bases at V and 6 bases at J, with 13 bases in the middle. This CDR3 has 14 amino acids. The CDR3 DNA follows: TGTGCCAGCAGCTCCGTAGGGGGGATCAATGAGCAGTTCTTC. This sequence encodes CASSSVGGINEQFF.

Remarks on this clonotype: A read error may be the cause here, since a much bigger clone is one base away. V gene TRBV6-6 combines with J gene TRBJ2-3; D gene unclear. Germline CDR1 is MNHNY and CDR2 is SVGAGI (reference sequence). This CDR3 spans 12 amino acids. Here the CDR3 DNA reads TGTGCCAGCAGTTTCCGGGCAGATGCGCAGTATTTT. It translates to CASSFRADAQYF.

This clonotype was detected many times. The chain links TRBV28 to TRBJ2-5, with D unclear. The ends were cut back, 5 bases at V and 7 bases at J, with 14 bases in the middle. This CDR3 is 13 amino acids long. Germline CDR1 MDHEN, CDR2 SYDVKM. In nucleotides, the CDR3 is TGTGCCAGCAGTGGACGCACGCTGAGGACCCAGTACTTC. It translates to CASSGRTLRTQYF.

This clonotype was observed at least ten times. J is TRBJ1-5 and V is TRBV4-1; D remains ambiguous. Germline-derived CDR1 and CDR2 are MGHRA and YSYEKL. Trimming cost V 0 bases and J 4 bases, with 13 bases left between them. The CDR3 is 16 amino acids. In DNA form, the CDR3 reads TGCGCCAGCAGCCAAGAGACCGGACGGAGGAATCAGCCCCAGCATTTT. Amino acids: CASSQETGRRNQPQHF.

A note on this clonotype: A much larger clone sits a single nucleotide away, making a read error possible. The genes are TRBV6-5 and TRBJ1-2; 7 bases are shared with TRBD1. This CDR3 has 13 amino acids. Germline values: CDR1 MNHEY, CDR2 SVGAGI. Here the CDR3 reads CAGSPDQGGGYTF. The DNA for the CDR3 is TGTGCCGGCAGTCCGGATCAGGGGGGCGGCTACACCTTC.